These T cell receptor beta chains were read from a single sample in a study of T cell repertoires in ileal Crohn's disease. Using immunoSEQ multiplex PCR, the repertoire was profiled, and TCRdb retains in-frame clones only, with some absent. The sample consists of roughly 3,000 clones, about 71% of them appearing once. The sequenced material came from ileal tissue. Receptors were obtained from an adult with Crohn's disease. CDR3s include the opening cysteine and the closing phenylalanine or tryptophan. A D gene is named only where the DNA matches it firmly. Clone size is stated in some rows and not others, as once, few, many or a class when expanded.

CDR3 length: 19; clone size: -; V gene: TRBV18; D gene: TRBD2; J gene: TRBJ2-7; CDR3 DNA: TGTGCCAGCTCACCCGGGACTAGCGGGGGGGCCACGAGAACCTACGAGCAGTACTTC; CDR3 protein: CASSPGTSGGATRTYEQYF
CDR3 length: 15; clone size: -; V gene: TRBV5-8; D gene: -; J gene: TRBJ2-6; CDR3 DNA: TGTGCCAGCAGCTTCGAGGCCTCTGGGGCCAACGTCCTGACTTTC; CDR3 protein: CASSFEASGANVLTF
CDR3 length: 16; clone size: -; V gene: TRBV19; D gene: TRBD1; J gene: TRBJ1-1; CDR3 DNA: TGTGCCAGTAGTATCCTTGGACAGGGGGAAAACACTGAAGCTTTCTTT; CDR3 protein: CASSILGQGENTEAFF
CDR3 length: 17; clone size: -; V gene: TRBV18; D gene: TRBD2; J gene: TRBJ2-1; CDR3 DNA: TGTGCCAGCTCACCCCAGCGGGGGAAAGGCTCCTACAATGAGCAGTTCTTC; CDR3 protein: CASSPQRGKGSYNEQFF
CDR3 length: 15; clone size: -; V gene: TRBV29-1; D gene: TRBD2; J gene: TRBJ2-3; CDR3 DNA: TGCACCTATCCTCCGGGAGGGGTTGGCACAGATACGCAGTATTTT; CDR3 protein: CTYPPGGVGTDTQYF
CDR3 length: 16; clone size: -; V gene: TRBV28; D gene: TRBD1; J gene: TRBJ1-4; CDR3 DNA: TGTGCCAGCAGTTCACAGGGGGCGGGAACTAATGAAAAACTGTTTTTT; CDR3 protein: CASSSQGAGTNEKLFF
CDR3 length: 15; clone size: -; V gene: TRBV4-3; D gene: TRBD2; J gene: TRBJ2-1; CDR3 DNA: TGCGCCAGCAGCTATTCTAGCGGGGGTGGGGATGAGCAGTTCTTC; CDR3 protein: CASSYSSGGGDEQFF
CDR3 length: 15; clone size: once; V gene: TRBV28; D gene: TRBD1; J gene: TRBJ1-2; CDR3 DNA: TGTGCCAGCAGTCGGACAGGGGGGGCAGGCGATGGCTACACCTTC; CDR3 protein: CASSRTGGAGDGYTF
CDR3 length: 14; clone size: -; V gene: TRBV5-4; D gene: -; J gene: TRBJ2-7; CDR3 DNA: TGTGCCAGCAGCTACAGTAACAGGGTTCACGAGCAGTACTTC; CDR3 protein: CASSYSNRVHEQYF
CDR3 length: 15; clone size: few; V gene: TRBV5-4; D gene: -; J gene: TRBJ2-2; CDR3 DNA: TGTGCCAGCAGCCCAATACCCCAGGGGAGCGGGGAGCTGTTTTTT; CDR3 protein: CASSPIPQGSGELFF
CDR3 length: 15; clone size: -; V gene: TRBV11-2; D gene: TRBD2; J gene: TRBJ2-1; CDR3 DNA: TGTGCCAGCAGCCCCGCCGGGACTAGCGATAATGAGCAGTTCTTC; CDR3 protein: CASSPAGTSDNEQFF
CDR3 length: 16; clone size: -; V gene: TRBV6-1; D gene: TRBD1; J gene: TRBJ1-1; CDR3 DNA: TGTGCCAGCAGTGAAAAACAGGGGGCTTTGGACACTGAAGCTTTCTTT; CDR3 protein: CASSEKQGALDTEAFF
CDR3 length: 14; clone size: -; V gene: TRBV5-1; D gene: TRBD1; J gene: TRBJ2-5; CDR3 DNA: TGCGCCAGCAGCGCCACAGGGGGCAAAGAGACCCAGTACTTC; CDR3 protein: CASSATGGKETQYF
CDR3 length: 14; clone size: -; V gene: TRBV6-5; D gene: -; J gene: TRBJ1-2; CDR3 DNA: TGTGCCAGCAGCCAACTCGGGACACCTTCTGGCTACACCTTC; CDR3 protein: CASSQLGTPSGYTF